These T cell receptor beta chains were read from a single sample in a study of T cell responses to AZD1222 COVID-19 vaccine. The repertoire was sequenced with immunoSEQ multiplex PCR; TCRdb's copy has only in-frame clones and lacks some. The sample comprises around 120,000 clones, 75% to 85% of which are singletons, and roughly a quarter rests with the top ten. This sample comprised peripheral blood, obtained 28 days after the second AZD1222 dose. These receptors came from an adult who received the AZD1222 COVID-19 vaccine. Each CDR3 is given with its conserved first and last residue. D genes are given only for firm matches. For some rows the clone size is stated as once, few or many, or as a class when expanded; others skip it.

d_gene: .
j_gene: TRBJ2-7
v_gene: TRBV5-1
abundance: .
CDR3nt: TGCGCCAGCAGCTTGGCCCTCCGCTCCTACGAGCAGTACTTC
CDR3aa: CASSLALRSYEQYF

d_gene: TRBD1
j_gene: TRBJ2-7
v_gene: TRBV27
abundance: few
CDR3nt: TGTGCCAGCAGATACAACGGACAGGGGACCTACGAGCAGTACTTC
CDR3aa: CASRYNGQGTYEQYF

d_gene: TRBD2
j_gene: TRBJ2-1
v_gene: TRBV5-1
abundance: .
CDR3nt: TGCGCCAGCAGCTCGGGAGGCAATGAGCAGTTCTTC
CDR3aa: CASSSGGNEQFF

d_gene: TRBD1
j_gene: TRBJ1-1
v_gene: TRBV11-2
abundance: .
CDR3nt: TGTGCCAGCAGTTTCAGACAGGGTTCCATGAACACTGAAGCTTTCTTT
CDR3aa: CASSFRQGSMNTEAFF

d_gene: .
j_gene: TRBJ1-2
v_gene: TRBV5-5
abundance: .
CDR3nt: TGTGCCAGCAGCTCCTTAGGCAGGGTGGGGTATGGCTACACCTTC
CDR3aa: CASSSLGRVGYGYTF

d_gene: .
j_gene: TRBJ2-1
v_gene: TRBV2
abundance: .
CDR3nt: TGTGCCAGCAGTGACTTGACAGTTCGTGGCGAGCAGTTCTTC
CDR3aa: CASSDLTVRGEQFF

d_gene: TRBD1
j_gene: TRBJ1-3
v_gene: TRBV9
abundance: .
CDR3nt: TGTGCCAGCAGCCCCCCGGAGGACAGGGATTTTGGAAACACCATATATTTT
CDR3aa: CASSPPEDRDFGNTIYF

d_gene: TRBD1
j_gene: TRBJ1-5
v_gene: TRBV5-6
abundance: once
CDR3nt: TGTGCCAGCAGCTCAGACAGGGCAGGAGATCAGCCCCAGCATTTT
CDR3aa: CASSSDRAGDQPQHF

d_gene: .
j_gene: TRBJ2-7
v_gene: TRBV20-1
abundance: .
CDR3nt: TGCAGTGCTAGTCGGTCGGCTTTGTCCCACGAGCAGTACTTC
CDR3aa: CSASRSALSHEQYF

d_gene: .
j_gene: TRBJ2-4
v_gene: TRBV6-5
abundance: .
CDR3nt: TGTGCCAGCAGTTCTCTACCAGGGGAGTCCAAAAACATTCAGTACTTC
CDR3aa: CASSSLPGESKNIQYF

d_gene: TRBD2
j_gene: TRBJ2-5
v_gene: TRBV5-1
abundance: .
CDR3nt: TGCGCCAGCAGCGAACCACTAGCGGGGGCTGAGACCCAGTACTTC
CDR3aa: CASSEPLAGAETQYF

d_gene: .
j_gene: TRBJ1-5
v_gene: TRBV6-2/TRBV6-3
abundance: .
CDR3nt: TGTGCCAGCAGTAGTCTAAGAGGGACTCCTAGCAATCAGCCCCAGCATTTT
CDR3aa: CASSSLRGTPSNQPQHF

d_gene: TRBD2
j_gene: TRBJ2-3
v_gene: TRBV5-4
abundance: .
CDR3nt: TGTGCCCCAGGAAGAGCGGGGTCGCCTACAGATACGCAGTATTTT
CDR3aa: CAPGRAGSPTDTQYF

d_gene: .
j_gene: TRBJ1-1
v_gene: TRBV7-2
abundance: .
CDR3nt: TGTGCCAGCAGAAATTTAGGGGTTGGGGTAGCCTTGGATTTCTTT
CDR3aa: CASRNLGVGVALDFF

d_gene: .
j_gene: TRBJ1-5
v_gene: TRBV28
abundance: .
CDR3nt: TGTGCCAGCAGTAGGGTGGACAGCAACAATCAGCCCCAGCATTTT
CDR3aa: CASSRVDSNNQPQHF

d_gene: .
j_gene: TRBJ2-1
v_gene: TRBV11-2
abundance: .
CDR3nt: TGTGCCAGCAGCTTAGATTTCGGCAGACACAATGAGCAGTTCTTC
CDR3aa: CASSLDFGRHNEQFF

d_gene: TRBD2
j_gene: TRBJ2-3
v_gene: TRBV4-3
abundance: once
CDR3nt: TGCGCCAGCAGCCAAGATAGGGTAGCGGGGGGAGATACGCAGTATTTT
CDR3aa: CASSQDRVAGGDTQYF

d_gene: .
j_gene: TRBJ1-1
v_gene: TRBV10-1
abundance: .
CDR3nt: TGCGCCAGCAGTGAGTCAACAGGGACTGAAGCTTTCTTT
CDR3aa: CASSESTGTEAFF

d_gene: .
j_gene: TRBJ2-5
v_gene: TRBV9
abundance: .
CDR3nt: TGTGCCAGCAGCCTTAGACAAAAACAAGAGACCCAGTACTTC
CDR3aa: CASSLRQKQETQYF

d_gene: .
j_gene: TRBJ1-2
v_gene: TRBV6-5
abundance: .
CDR3nt: TGTGCCAGCAGTTACCTTTCCCTCGGGGGTAGCTATGGCTACACCTTC
CDR3aa: CASSYLSLGGSYGYTF

d_gene: .
j_gene: TRBJ1-2
v_gene: TRBV19
abundance: .
CDR3nt: TGTGCCACCGTCCGGGCCCAAGGGGACTATGGCTACACCTTC
CDR3aa: CATVRAQGDYGYTF

d_gene: TRBD2
j_gene: TRBJ2-1
v_gene: TRBV30
abundance: .
CDR3nt: TGTGCCTGGAAGGTAGCGGGGGGCAATGAGCAGTTCTTC
CDR3aa: CAWKVAGGNEQFF

d_gene: .
j_gene: TRBJ1-3
v_gene: TRBV7-3
abundance: .
CDR3nt: TGTGCCAGCAGCTCGGGGGGAACCATATATTTT
CDR3aa: CASSSGGTIYF

d_gene: .
j_gene: TRBJ2-4
v_gene: TRBV7-2
abundance: once
CDR3nt: TGTGCCAGCAACCCGACACCTGCCAAAAACATTCAGTACTTC
CDR3aa: CASNPTPAKNIQYF

d_gene: .
j_gene: TRBJ2-2
v_gene: TRBV19
abundance: .
CDR3nt: TGTGCCAGTAGTAGCACCCCAGTAGCGGCAGTGAACACCGGGGAGCTGTTTTTT
CDR3aa: CASSSTPVAAVNTGELFF